A single sample is the source of the 29 T cell receptor beta chains below, sequenced in a study of OX40 agonist ivuxolimab in advanced cancers. This table comes from immunoSEQ multiplex PCR, and its TCRdb copy is limited to in-frame clones, with some not included. The sample consists of about 55,000 clones, 88% of them appearing once. The material was CD4+ or CD8+ T cells sorted from blood, obtained in a trial of the OX40 agonist ivuxolimab. Receptors originate from an adult with an advanced solid tumor such as melanoma, head and neck, liver or kidney cancer.

The chain has TRBV6-6 and TRBJ2-7; 12 bases are a match to TRBD1. This CDR3 has 14 amino acids. V shed 6 bases, J shed 5 bases, and the junction held 5 bases outside the gene matches. Per germline, CDR1 MNHNY and CDR2 SVGAGI (reference sequence). In DNA, the CDR3 is TGTGCCAGCAGCCGGGGACAGGGGGCCAACGAGCAGTACTTC. Its protein is CASSRGQGANEQYF.

For the CDR3, the DNA is TGTGCCAGTAGTACCCAACAGGACGGAAGGATCTTGGGCAATCAGCCCCAGCATTTT. It translates to CASSTQQDGRILGNQPQHF. This rearrangement joins TRBV19 to TRBJ1-5, with D possibly being TRBD1 (5 bases). Trimming cost V 4 bases and J 2 bases, with 24 bases left between them. The CDR3 runs to 19 residues. Per the germline V gene, CDR1 is LNHDA and CDR2 is SQIVND (reference sequence). Together with reference TRBV19 and TRBJ1-5, the CDR3 gives the full variable domain: DGGITQSPKYLFRKEGQNVTLSCEQNLNHDAMYWYRQDPGQGLRLIYYSQIVNDFQKGDIAEGYSVSREKKESFPLTVTSAQKNPTAFYLCASSTQQDGRILGNQPQHFGDGTRLSIL.

The CDR3 is CASSQAAGQVTEAFF. CDR3 nucleotides: TGTGCCAGCAGCCAAGCTGCGGGGCAGGTCACTGAAGCTTTCTTT. The chain recombines TRBV14 with TRBJ1-1, with D possibly matching TRBD1 (5 bases). V lost 1 base and J 4 bases, leaving 13 bases between the germline ends. Germline assignment: CDR1 SGHDN and CDR2 FVKESK. The length of the CDR3 is 15 residues.

The gene calls are TRBV6-1 and TRBJ1-4, with 9 bases matching TRBD1. Per the germline V gene, CDR1 is MNHNS and CDR2 is SASEGT. The J segment lost 7 bases and the V segment lost 5 bases, leaving 8 bases of the junction unmatched. This CDR3 spans 15 amino acids. The CDR3 loop is CASSLGTGLGEKLFF. In DNA, the CDR3 is TGTGCCAGCAGTCTCGGGACAGGGCTTGGTGAAAAACTGTTTTTT.

This chain joins TRBV9 and TRBJ1-3; D call uncertain. The CDR3 is 13 residues long. Trimming pared 4 bases from V and 3 bases from J, leaving 8 bases between. CDR1 SGDLS and CDR2 YYNGEE come from the germline V gene. Here the CDR3 reads CASSISLGNTIYF. The CDR3 nucleotides are TGTGCCAGCAGCATTAGTCTTGGAAACACCATATATTTT.

Regarding this clone: One end of the junction varies from germline; a read error may be responsible. The chain employs TRBV7-7 and TRBJ2-1, with TRBD2 matching over 13 bases. The CDR3 extends over 15 amino acids. From germline, CDR1 is SSHAT and CDR2 FNYEAQ (reference sequence). For the CDR3, the DNA is TGTGCTAGCAGCCCCGGACTAGCGGGAGCCCATGAGCAGTTCTTC. Its protein is CASSPGLAGAHEQFF.

The chain is built from TRBV5-1 and TRBJ1-1; TRBD1 is a possible D gene (6 bases). The CDR3 sequence is 15 residues long. The V gene's germline CDR1 is SGHRS and CDR2 YFSETQ. Trimming stripped 1 base from V and 3 bases from J, with 13 bases between. The CDR3 region is CASSLRWAGDTEAFF. CDR3 nucleotide sequence: TGCGCCAGCAGCTTGCGCTGGGCAGGGGACACTGAAGCTTTCTTT.

This chain uses TRBV28 with TRBJ2-1; 7 bases fit TRBD2. J was trimmed by 0 bases and V by 6 bases; bases with no gene match: 2. CDR1 and CDR2 (germline): MDHEN, SYDVKM. The CDR3 totals 14 residues. CDR3 region: CASRRTSSYNEQFF. Here the CDR3 DNA reads TGTGCCAGCAGGCGGACTAGCTCCTACAATGAGCAGTTCTTC.

This clone was seen a single time. The V and J genes are TRBV27 and TRBJ2-7, with 11 bases that match TRBD2. Per the germline V gene, CDR1 is MNHEY and CDR2 is SMNVEV (reference sequence). The CDR3 spans 15 residues. The trim removed 1 base at V and 7 bases at J, leaving 6 bases unmatched. As DNA, the CDR3 is TGTGCCAGCAGTTTATTAGCGGGAGGGCCCGCGGAGCAGTACTTC. Protein sequence: CASSLLAGGPAEQYF.

V is TRBV28 and J is TRBJ2-5, with TRBD2 matching 9 bases. The V and J ends lost 6 bases and 3 bases, in that order; junction bases with no gene match: 2. In germline, CDR1 is MDHEN, CDR2 SYDVKM. The CDR3 consists of 13 residues. The CDR3 DNA sequence: TGTGCCAGCAGGGCTAGCGGGGAAGAGACCCAGTACTTC. Its translation is CASRASGEETQYF.

This sequence joins TRBV30 and TRBJ1-2; no reliable D call. The CDR3 loop spans 11 amino acids. V was shortened by 0 bases and J by 8 bases, with 7 bases between the two germline ends. Germline CDR1 reads GTSNPN; CDR2 reads SVGIG (reference sequence). The CDR3 DNA reads as TGTGCCTGGAGTGTTGGAGGGGGCTACACCTTC. Amino acid sequence: CAWSVGGGYTF.

This sequence joins TRBV5-1 and TRBJ2-5, with 9 bases that match TRBD1. With 0 bases clipped from V and 5 bases from J, the junction kept 2 bases outside the gene matches. Germline V gene data show CDR1 as SGHRS and CDR2 as YFSETQ. The CDR3 is made up of 14 amino acids. The CDR3 region has the DNA TGCGCCAGCAGCTTGGACAGGGGGCGGGAGACCCAGTACTTC. This encodes CASSLDRGRETQYF.

The rearrangement uses TRBV19 and TRBJ2-4; D is unclear. Germline V CDR1 and CDR2: LNHDA, SQIVND (reference sequence). Deletions cut 3 bases from V and 6 bases from J, with 15 bases between. CDR3 size: 15 residues. CDR3 DNA sequence: TGTGCCAGTAGTATGGGGTCGGTTCAATCAAACATTCAGTACTTC. It is translated as CASSMGSVQSNIQYF.

This sequence joins TRBV2 and TRBJ2-7, with D perhaps TRBD2 (5 bases). The CDR3 is 11 amino acids. Germline loops: CDR1 SNHLY, CDR2 FYNNEI. V was trimmed by 6 bases and J by 2 bases, leaving 5 bases between them. CDR3 loop: CASREAYEQYF. CDR3 nucleotides: TGTGCCAGCAGGGAGGCCTACGAGCAGTACTTC.

The chain carries TRBV9 and TRBJ2-3; D perhaps matches TRBD1 (6 bases). The V end lost 7 bases, the J end lost 0 bases, and 18 bases lay between the germline ends. CDR3 length: 16 amino acids. CDR1 SGDLS and CDR2 YYNGEE come from the germline V gene. The CDR3 loop reads CASGLGQSHSTDTQYF. The CDR3 DNA is TGTGCCAGCGGGTTAGGACAGTCCCATAGCACAGATACGCAGTATTTT.

The chain combines TRBV5-6 with TRBJ1-2, with 9 positions matching TRBD1. With 4 bases clipped from V and 3 bases from J, the junction kept 7 bases outside the gene matches. Germline V CDR1 and CDR2: SGHDT, YYEEEE. The CDR3 has 15 residues. The CDR3 DNA is TGTGCCAGCAGCCCCGGGACAGGGAACGACTATGGCTACACCTTC. Residues: CASSPGTGNDYGYTF.

This clone was seen more than once but under ten times. The rearrangement links TRBV27 to TRBJ2-7; perhaps TRBD1 as D (6 bases). The CDR3 consists of 16 residues. Germline CDR1 MNHEY, CDR2 SMNVEV (reference sequence). V dropped 0 bases and J dropped 2 bases, with 14 bases sitting between them. CDR3 in DNA: TGTGCCAGCAGTTTATCGATGGACAGCACACCCTACGAGCAGTACTTC. Its protein product is CASSLSMDSTPYEQYF.

V usage is TRBV7-9 and J usage is TRBJ1-6, with D possibly matching TRBD1 (6 bases). This CDR3 contains 15 residues. The V end was cut by 1 base, the J end by 9 bases, with 13 bases between. Germline loops: CDR1 SEHNR, CDR2 FQNEAQ (reference sequence). The CDR3 protein is CASSLERGASSPLHF. For the CDR3, the DNA is TGTGCCAGCAGCTTAGAACGGGGGGCAAGTTCACCCCTCCACTTT.

In its sample, this clone was seen a few times. The chain joins TRBV28 to TRBJ2-5, with 10 bases that match TRBD1. Germline-derived CDR1 and CDR2 are MDHEN and SYDVKM. The J segment lost 5 bases and the V segment lost 7 bases, leaving 10 bases of the junction unmatched. The length of the CDR3 is 15 residues. The CDR3 DNA follows: TGTGCCAGCACCGAAGACAGGGGGCTAAAGGAGACCCAGTACTTC. It encodes CASTEDRGLKETQYF.

J is TRBJ2-7 and V is TRBV28; tentative D call: TRBD2 (5 bases). The germline gives CDR1 MDHEN, CDR2 SYDVKM. This CDR3 contains 12 residues. The ends were cut back, 6 bases at V and 7 bases at J, with 13 bases in the middle. Written as DNA, the CDR3 is TGTGCCAGCAGATCGTTAGCGAGGGAGCAGTACTTC. Translating it yields CASRSLAREQYF. The full variable domain, in which reference TRBV28 and TRBJ2-7 provide the parts outside the CDR3, is DVKVTQSSRYLVKRTGEKVFLECVQDMDHENMFWYRQDPGLGLRLIYFSYDVKMKEKGDIPEGYSVSREKKERFSLILESASTNQTSMYLCASRSLAREQYFGPGTRLTVT.

This rearrangement joins TRBV11-2 to TRBJ2-7, with a possible D match to TRBD2 (6 bases). Per the germline V gene, CDR1 is SGHAT and CDR2 is FQNNGV. This CDR3 has 14 amino acids. Trimming pared 2 bases from V and 7 bases from J, leaving 15 bases between. The CDR3 is CASSLPGGEEEQYF. DNA of the CDR3: TGTGCCAGCAGCTTACCGGGCGGGGAGGAAGAGCAGTACTTC.

The CDR3: CASSSGLADIASTDTQYF. The CDR3 coding sequence is TGTGCCAGCAGTTCGGGACTAGCGGATATAGCTAGCACAGATACGCAGTATTTT. The V gene is TRBV28, the J gene TRBJ2-3; the match to TRBD2 covers 11 bases. CDR1 is MDHEN and CDR2 is SYDVKM in the germline V gene. This CDR3 spans 18 amino acids. V trimming: 4 bases; J trimming: 0 bases; junction bases outside the gene matches: 9.

The chain joins TRBV28 to TRBJ1-2; weak D call: TRBD1 (5 bases). The germline V gene has CDR1 MDHEN and CDR2 SYDVKM. With 6 bases removed from V and 8 bases from J, the gap between germline ends came to 13 bases. CDR3 length: 12 amino acids. DNA of the CDR3: TGTGCCAGCAGCCCCCCAGGGTTCGGCTACACCTTC. This translates into CASSPPGFGYTF.

The rearrangement links TRBV7-3 to TRBJ2-1; 11 bases fit TRBD2. This CDR3 spans 15 amino acids. The V segment lost 4 bases and the J segment 5 bases; nucleotides outside the gene matches: 4. CDR1 SGHTA and CDR2 FQGTGA come from the germline V gene. The CDR3 loop is CASSSGLAGHNEQFF. CDR3 nucleotides: TGTGCCAGCAGCTCCGGACTAGCGGGTCACAATGAGCAGTTCTTC. The full variable domain, completed using reference TRBV7-3 and TRBJ2-1, is GAGVSQTPSNKVTEKGKYVELRCDPISGHTALYWYRQSLGQGPEFLIYFQGTGAADDSGLPNDRFFAVRPEGSVSTLKIQRTERGDSAVYLCASSSGLAGHNEQFFGPGTRLTVL.

The chain combines TRBV15 with TRBJ2-5; 10 positions agree with TRBD2. Germline V CDR1 and CDR2: LNHNV, YYDKDF (reference sequence). The CDR3 extends over 17 amino acids. V lost 0 bases, J lost 4 bases, and 8 bases stayed unmatched. The CDR3 DNA is TGTGCCACCAGCAGAGATCTGGTAGCGGGAGGAGGAGAGACCCAGTACTTC. It translates to CATSRDLVAGGGETQYF.

The rearrangement uses TRBV7-3 and TRBJ2-2; the D call may be TRBD1 or TRBD2 (6 bases each). This CDR3 has 16 residues. V dropped 5 bases and J dropped 2 bases, with 15 bases sitting between them. The germline V gene encodes CDR1 SGHTA and CDR2 FQGTGA. CDR3 amino acids: CASSAQGLLNTGELFF. CDR3 coding DNA: TGTGCCAGCAGCGCACAGGGACTCTTAAACACCGGGGAGCTGTTTTTT.

The chain recombines TRBV29-1 with TRBJ2-1; no clear D gene. The V end lost 4 bases, the J end lost 0 bases, and 16 bases lay between the germline ends. Per germline, CDR1 SQVTM and CDR2 ANQGSEA. The CDR3 runs to 16 residues. CDR3 in amino acids: CSVVYQSVSSYNEQFF. In nucleotides, the CDR3 is TGCAGCGTTGTGTACCAGAGCGTCAGCTCCTACAATGAGCAGTTCTTC.

The chain links TRBV11-3 to TRBJ2-1, with D possibly matching TRBD2 (5 bases). The germline V and J ends were trimmed by 5 bases and 1 base, with 12 bases remaining between them. The germline CDR1 and CDR2 sequences are SGHNT and YENEEA. There are 15 residues in the CDR3. Written as DNA, the CDR3 is TGTGCCAGCAGCCCCTCGGGGTCTTCCTACAATGAGCAGTTCTTC. Protein product: CASSPSGSSYNEQFF. The full variable domain, in which reference TRBV11-3 and TRBJ2-1 provide the parts outside the CDR3, is EAGVVQSPRYKIIEKKQPVAFWCNPISGHNTLYWYLQNLGQGPELLIRYENEEAVDDSQLPKDRFSAERLKGVDSTLKIQPAELGDSAVYLCASSPSGSSYNEQFFGPGTRLTVL.

The genes are TRBV7-9 and TRBJ2-7, with 9 bases lining up with TRBD2. Losses at the gene ends were 5 bases for V and 2 bases for J; bases not matched to a gene: 16. Looked up from germline, CDR1 is SEHNR and CDR2 is FQNEAQ (reference sequence). CDR3 length: 18 residues. The CDR3 coding sequence is TGTGCCAGCAGCACGCTTCCGGGACTAGCCGTACGCGCCTACGAGCAGTACTTC. Protein product: CASSTLPGLAVRAYEQYF.